A single T cell receptor (beta chain) is shown here with its context. The antigen is unknown. A J-beta primer mix and a sample-barcoded 5' primer were used in a second PCR of roughly 6 to 11 cycles. TCRdb reprocessed the 5' RACE reads via MiXCR and lists one record per CDR3 protein. The table includes 920,000 or so distinct CDR3 sequences, around 43% detected once. V was pared by 2 bases and J by 7 bases, with 19 bases of the junction left unmatched. Looked up from germline, CDR1 is DFQATT and CDR2 is SNEGSKA (reference sequence). This CDR3 is built from 18 residues. This sample is part of a study of blood T cells in healthy people across ages. Study observations and caveats: PBMCs left unsorted prevented a conclusive naive versus antigen-experienced comparison.

The receptor comes from a woman in her sixties or seventies in good health. The chain recombines TRBV20-1 with TRBJ2-1, with TRBD2 matching over 8 bases. Sequencing used blood. In DNA, the CDR3 is TGCAGTGCTAGATCCCTGCCGGGGGTAGCGGGAATTGGGAATGAGCAGTTCTTC. Protein: CSARSLPGVAGIGNEQFF.